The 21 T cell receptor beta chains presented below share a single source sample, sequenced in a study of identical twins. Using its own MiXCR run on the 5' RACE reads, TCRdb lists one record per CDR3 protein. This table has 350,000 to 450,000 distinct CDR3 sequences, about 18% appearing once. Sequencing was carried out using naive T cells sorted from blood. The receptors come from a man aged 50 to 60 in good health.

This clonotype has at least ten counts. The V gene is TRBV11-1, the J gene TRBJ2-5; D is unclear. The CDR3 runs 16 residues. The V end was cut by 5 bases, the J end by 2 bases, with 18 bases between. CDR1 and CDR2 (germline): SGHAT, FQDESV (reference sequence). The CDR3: CASSPRRAGVQETQYF. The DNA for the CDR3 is TGTGCCAGCAGCCCGCGGCGTGCAGGAGTGCAAGAGACCCAGTACTTC.

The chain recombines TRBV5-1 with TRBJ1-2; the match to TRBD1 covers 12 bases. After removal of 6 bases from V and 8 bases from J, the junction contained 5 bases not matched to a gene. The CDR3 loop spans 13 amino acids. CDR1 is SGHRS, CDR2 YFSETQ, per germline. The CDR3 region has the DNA TGCGCCAGCACGGGACAGGGGGCGCCCGGCTACACCTTC. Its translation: CASTGQGAPGYTF.

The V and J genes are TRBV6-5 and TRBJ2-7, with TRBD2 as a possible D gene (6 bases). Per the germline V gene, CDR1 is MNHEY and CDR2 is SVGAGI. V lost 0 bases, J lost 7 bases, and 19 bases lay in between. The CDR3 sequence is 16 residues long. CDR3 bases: TGTGCCAGCAGTTACTCGCTCAGCGGACCGGAGGGAGAGCAGTACTTC. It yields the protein CASSYSLSGPEGEQYF.

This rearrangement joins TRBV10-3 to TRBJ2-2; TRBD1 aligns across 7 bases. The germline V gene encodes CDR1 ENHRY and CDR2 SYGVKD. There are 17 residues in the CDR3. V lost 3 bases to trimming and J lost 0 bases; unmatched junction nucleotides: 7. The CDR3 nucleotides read TGTGCCATCAGTGAAAAAGGACAGGTCGCGAACACCGGGGAGCTGTTTTTT. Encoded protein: CAISEKGQVANTGELFF.

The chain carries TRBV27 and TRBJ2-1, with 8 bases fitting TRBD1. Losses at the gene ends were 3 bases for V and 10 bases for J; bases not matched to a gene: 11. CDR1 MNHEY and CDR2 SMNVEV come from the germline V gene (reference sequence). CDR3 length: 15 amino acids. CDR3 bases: TGTGCCAGCAGTTTGGTGACAGGGGTAGTTGAGGAGCAGTTCTTC. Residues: CASSLVTGVVEEQFF.

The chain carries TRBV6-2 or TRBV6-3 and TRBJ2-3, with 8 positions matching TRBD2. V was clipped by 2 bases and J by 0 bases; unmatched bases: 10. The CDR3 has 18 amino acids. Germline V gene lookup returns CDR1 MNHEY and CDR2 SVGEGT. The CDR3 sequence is CASSYTAGRDTSTDTQYF. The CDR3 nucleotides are TGTGCCAGCAGTTACACGGCCGGGAGGGATACTAGCACAGATACGCAGTATTTT.

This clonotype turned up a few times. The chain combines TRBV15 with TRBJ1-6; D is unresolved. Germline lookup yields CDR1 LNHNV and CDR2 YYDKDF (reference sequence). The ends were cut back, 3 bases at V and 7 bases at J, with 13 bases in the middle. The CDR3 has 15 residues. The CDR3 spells CATSSPKDPNSPLHF. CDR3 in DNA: TGTGCCACCAGCAGTCCTAAAGATCCGAATTCACCCCTCCACTTT.

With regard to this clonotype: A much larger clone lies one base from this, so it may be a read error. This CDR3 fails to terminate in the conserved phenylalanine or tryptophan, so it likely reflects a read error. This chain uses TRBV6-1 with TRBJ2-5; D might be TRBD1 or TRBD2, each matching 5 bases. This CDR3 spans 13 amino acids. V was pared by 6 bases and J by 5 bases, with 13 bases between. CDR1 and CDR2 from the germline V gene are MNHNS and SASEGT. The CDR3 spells CASSLPGAETQYS. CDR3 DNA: TGTGCCAGCAGCCTCCCCGGGGCTGAGACCCAGTACTCC.

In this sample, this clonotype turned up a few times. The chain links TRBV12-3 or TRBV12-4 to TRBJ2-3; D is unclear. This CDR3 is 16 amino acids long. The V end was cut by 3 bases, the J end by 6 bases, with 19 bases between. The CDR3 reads CASSFVRTVVGDTQYF. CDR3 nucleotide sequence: TGTGCCAGCAGTTTCGTTAGGACCGTGGTTGGGGATACGCAGTATTTT.

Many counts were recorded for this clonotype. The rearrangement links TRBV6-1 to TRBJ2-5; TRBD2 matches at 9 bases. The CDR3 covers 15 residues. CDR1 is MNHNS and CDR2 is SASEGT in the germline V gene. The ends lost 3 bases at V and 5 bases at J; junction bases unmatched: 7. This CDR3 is CASSEAGGTGETQYF. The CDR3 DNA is TGTGCCAGCAGTGAGGCGGGGGGGACGGGGGAGACCCAGTACTTC.

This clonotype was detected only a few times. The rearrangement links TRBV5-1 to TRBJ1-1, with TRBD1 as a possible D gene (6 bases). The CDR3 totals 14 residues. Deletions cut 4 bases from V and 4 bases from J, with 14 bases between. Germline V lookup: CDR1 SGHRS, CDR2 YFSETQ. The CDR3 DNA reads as TGCGCCAGCAGCCCAGAGCCAGGGGTCACTGAAGCTTTCTTT. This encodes CASSPEPGVTEAFF.

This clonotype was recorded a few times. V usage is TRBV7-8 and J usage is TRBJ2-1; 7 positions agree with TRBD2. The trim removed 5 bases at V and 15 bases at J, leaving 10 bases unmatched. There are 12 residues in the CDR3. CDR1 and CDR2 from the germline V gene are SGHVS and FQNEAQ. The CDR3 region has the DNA TGTGCCAGCAGCAGAGACGGACTAGATCTGTTCTTC. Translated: CASSRDGLDLFF. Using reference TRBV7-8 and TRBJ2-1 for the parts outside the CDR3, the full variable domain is GAGVSQSPRYKVAKRGQDVALRCDPISGHVSLFWYQQALGQGPEFLTYFQNEAQLDKSGLPSDRFFAERPEGSVSTLKIQRTQQEDSAVYLCASSRDGLDLFFGPGTRLTVL.

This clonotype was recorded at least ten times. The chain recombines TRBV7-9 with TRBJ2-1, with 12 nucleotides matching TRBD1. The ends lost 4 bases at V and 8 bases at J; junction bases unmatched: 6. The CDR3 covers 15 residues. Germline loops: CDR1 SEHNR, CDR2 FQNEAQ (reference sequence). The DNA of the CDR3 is TGTGCCAGCAGCTCCCGGGACAGGGGGCGGGATGAGCAGTTCTTC. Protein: CASSSRDRGRDEQFF.

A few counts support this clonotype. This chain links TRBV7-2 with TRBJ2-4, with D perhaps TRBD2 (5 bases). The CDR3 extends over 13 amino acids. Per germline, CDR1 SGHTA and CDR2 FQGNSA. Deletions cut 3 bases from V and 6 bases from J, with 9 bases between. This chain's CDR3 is CASSLDWTNIQYF. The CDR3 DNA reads TGTGCCAGCAGCTTGGACTGGACAAACATTCAGTACTTC.

The CDR3 coding sequence is TGTGCCAGCAGTCCCCGGGAGGGAGGGATCCCTGAAGCTTTCTTT. Amino acid sequence: CASSPREGGIPEAFF. The rearrangement joins TRBV12-3 or TRBV12-4 to TRBJ1-1; D not resolved. The ends were cut back, 5 bases at V and 6 bases at J, with 19 bases in the middle. The CDR3 length is 15 residues.

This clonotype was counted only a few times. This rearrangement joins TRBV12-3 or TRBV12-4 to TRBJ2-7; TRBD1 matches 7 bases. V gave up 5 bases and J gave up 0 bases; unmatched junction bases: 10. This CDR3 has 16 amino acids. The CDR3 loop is CASSTSPGQYSYEQYF. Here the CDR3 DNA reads TGTGCCAGCAGTACCTCCCCGGGACAGTACTCCTACGAGCAGTACTTC.

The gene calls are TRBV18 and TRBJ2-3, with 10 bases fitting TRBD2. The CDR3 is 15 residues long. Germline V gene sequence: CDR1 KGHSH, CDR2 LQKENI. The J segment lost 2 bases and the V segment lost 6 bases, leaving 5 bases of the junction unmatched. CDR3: CASSPTSGITDTQYF. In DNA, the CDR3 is TGTGCCAGCTCGCCAACTAGCGGGATCACAGATACGCAGTATTTT.

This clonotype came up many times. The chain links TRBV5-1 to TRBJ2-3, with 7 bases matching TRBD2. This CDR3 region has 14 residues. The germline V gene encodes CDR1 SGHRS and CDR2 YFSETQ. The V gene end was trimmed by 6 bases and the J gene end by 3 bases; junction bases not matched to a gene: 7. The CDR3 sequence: CASIDGGGTDTQYF. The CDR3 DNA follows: TGCGCCAGCATCGATGGGGGGGGTACAGATACGCAGTATTTT.

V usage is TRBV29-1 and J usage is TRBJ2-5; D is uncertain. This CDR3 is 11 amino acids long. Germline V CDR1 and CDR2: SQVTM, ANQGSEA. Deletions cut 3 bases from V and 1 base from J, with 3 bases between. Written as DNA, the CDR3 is TGCAGCGTTGACTTCCAAGAGACCCAGTACTTC. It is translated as CSVDFQETQYF.

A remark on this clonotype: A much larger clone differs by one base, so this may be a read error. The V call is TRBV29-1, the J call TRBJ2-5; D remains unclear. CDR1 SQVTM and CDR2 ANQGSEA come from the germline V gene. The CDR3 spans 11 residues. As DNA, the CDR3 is TGCAGCATACAGATACAAGATACCCAGTACTTC. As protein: CSIQIQDTQYF.

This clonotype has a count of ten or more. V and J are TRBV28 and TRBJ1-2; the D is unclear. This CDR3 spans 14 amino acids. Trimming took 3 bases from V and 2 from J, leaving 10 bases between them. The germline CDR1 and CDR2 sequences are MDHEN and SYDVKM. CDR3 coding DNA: TGTGCCAGCAGTTTGGTAGACGGGAACTATGGCTACACCTTC. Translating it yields CASSLVDGNYGYTF.